A selection of T cell receptor beta chains follows, all from one sample in a study of regulatory T cells in long-lasting Graves disease. One entry per CDR3 protein, called by TCRdb with MiXCR from the multiplex PCR reads. Of 500,000 to 800,000 distinct CDR3 sequences in the sample, around 30% were seen once. Sample: peripheral blood mononuclear cells (PBMCs), taken when the disease was refractory, from a patient treated with antithyroid drugs. The receptors derive from a female donor with Graves disease. Each CDR3 is given without its conserved first and last residue. Clone size is not always given. Where it is, it says once, few, many or a class for expanded clones.

j_call,clone_size,v_call,cdr3_aa
TRBJ1-2,many,TRBV18,ASSPRGDYGYT
TRBJ1-1,few,TRBV19,ASSTGPGDTEAF
TRBJ2-7,NA,TRBV20-1,SAAPQVSYEQY
TRBJ1-5,NA,TRBV30,AFARDSNQPQH
TRBJ1-4,few,TRBV5-1,ASSFGQGRTNEKLF
TRBJ2-7,once,TRBV20-1,SARRESSYEQY
TRBJ2-7,NA,TRBV6-1,ASQIAGTEYEQY
TRBJ1-1,NA,TRBV7-9,ASTTDRGDTEAF
TRBJ2-5,few,TRBV7-3,ASSLRFGETQY
TRBJ1-6,NA,TRBV12-3/TRBV12-4,ASTSPTGAGHSPLH
TRBJ1-2,NA,TRBV5-8,ASSLEAIDYGYT
TRBJ1-1,many,TRBV2,ASSEAGQLNTEAF
TRBJ2-5,NA,TRBV5-8,ASSSPGPRETQY
TRBJ1-2,NA,TRBV9,ASSGAGEGYGYT
TRBJ2-5,many,TRBV2,ASSEGTSGVQETQY
TRBJ2-5,NA,TRBV9,ASSVTPFKETQY
TRBJ1-1,few,TRBV5-6,ASSVDGSWGTEAF
TRBJ2-7,NA,TRBV18,ASSGSGSRSEQY
TRBJ2-5,NA,TRBV7-3,ASSLGGTTGKETQY
TRBJ1-4,many,TRBV28,ASSSGGATNEKLF
TRBJ1-1,NA,TRBV7-3,ASSPRWGVEAF
TRBJ1-1,NA,TRBV5-1,ASSLASSNTEAF